This paragraph covers one T cell receptor (beta chain) sequence. Its specificity is not known. The germline V gene encodes CDR1 MRHNA and CDR2 SNTAGT. Trimming pared 3 bases from V and 4 bases from J, leaving 13 bases between. The CDR3 contains 15 residues. The entry originates in a study of T cell repertoires in cytomegalovirus infection. Study-level background: Both CMV infection and a matching HLA type were indicated by public TCR beta signatures.

Study-wide results and limits: HLA-C-restricted TCR beta clonotypes specific for CMV led the ex vivo response.

A single record per CDR3 protein comes from TCRdb applying MiXCR to the reads. The sample carries roughly 69,000 distinct CDR3 sequences, about 30% recorded once. This TCR was recovered from a human donor in good health (CMV status not recorded). Some clones in this sample may be carry-over from other donors' samples. This chain links TRBV6-4 with TRBJ2-1; D call uncertain. Material: CD8+ T cells from cultured PBMCs, obtained from culture after CMV antigen stimulation. The CDR3 protein is CASSEDPGSYNEQFF. In DNA, the CDR3 is TGTGCCAGCAGTGAAGACCCCGGGTCATACAATGAGCAGTTCTTC.